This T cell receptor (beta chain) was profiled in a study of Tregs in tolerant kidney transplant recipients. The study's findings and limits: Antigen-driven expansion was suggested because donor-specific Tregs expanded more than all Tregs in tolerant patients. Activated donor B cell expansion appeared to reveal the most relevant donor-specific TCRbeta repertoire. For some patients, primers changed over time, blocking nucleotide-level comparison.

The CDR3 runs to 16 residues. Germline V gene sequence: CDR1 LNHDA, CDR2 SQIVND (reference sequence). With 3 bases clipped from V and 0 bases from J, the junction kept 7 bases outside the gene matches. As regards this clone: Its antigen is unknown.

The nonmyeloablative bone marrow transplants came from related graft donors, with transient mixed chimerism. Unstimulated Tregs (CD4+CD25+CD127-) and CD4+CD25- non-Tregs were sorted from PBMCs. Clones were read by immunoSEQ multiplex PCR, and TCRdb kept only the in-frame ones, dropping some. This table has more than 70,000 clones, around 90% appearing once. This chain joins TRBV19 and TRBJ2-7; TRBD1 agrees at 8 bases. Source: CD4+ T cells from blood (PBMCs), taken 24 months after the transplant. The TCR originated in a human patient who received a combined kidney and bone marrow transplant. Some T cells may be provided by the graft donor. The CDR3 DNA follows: TGTGCCAGTAGTATTAGTTACAGGGGGTTCTCCTACGAGCAGTACTTC. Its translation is CASSISYRGFSYEQYF.